This is a list of T cell receptor beta chains from one sample in a study of chemoradiotherapy in HPV16-positive cancers. The table came from immunoSEQ multiplex PCR; TCRdb's copy has only in-frame clones and leaves some out. The table has about 1,600 clones, nearly 80% seen once. This material consisted of tumor tissue, taken from a patient who underwent chemoradiotherapy. These receptors were collected from a human donor with HPV-associated anogenital cancer. Each CDR3 is given with its conserved first and last residue. The D gene is left open where the match is weak. Clone size is not always given. Where it is, it says once, few, many or a class for expanded clones.

j_gene | abundance | v_gene | d_gene | CDR3nt | CDR3aa
TRBJ2-1 | . | TRBV2 | TRBD1 | TGTGCCAGCAGTGTGGGTCCGGGACAGGCGGCCCTGACCCCTTACAATGAGCAGTTCTTC | CASSVGPGQAALTPYNEQFF
TRBJ2-5 | . | TRBV5-1 | TRBD2 | TGCGCCAGCAGCTTGGATGGGGGAGGGATGGTAACGGGAGTTAGTGAGACCCAGTACTTC | CASSLDGGGMVTGVSETQYF
TRBJ1-4 | . | TRBV30 | . | TGTGCCTGGAATCTGGGTGGGGAAAAACTGTTTTTT | CAWNLGGEKLFF
TRBJ2-3 | . | TRBV19 | TRBD2 | TGTGCCAGTGGGACTAGCGGGAGGTCCCCCCAATATACGCAGTATTTT | CASGTSGRSPQYTQYF
TRBJ1-1 | . | TRBV7-9 | . | TGTGCCAGCAGCGTCCAGGGGACGAACACTGAAGCTTTCTTT | CASSVQGTNTEAFF
TRBJ1-1 | . | TRBV16 | . | TGTGCCAGCAGCCAATTCTGGCAGAACACTGAAGCTTTCTTT | CASSQFWQNTEAFF
TRBJ2-1 | . | TRBV18 | . | TGTGCCAGCTCACCTTTACGGCAGGGCCCGATTGAGCAGTTCTTC | CASSPLRQGPIEQFF
TRBJ2-1 | few | TRBV5-1 | TRBD2 | TGCGCCAGCAGCACCGGACTAGCGGGAAATGATGAGCAGTTCTTC | CASSTGLAGNDEQFF
TRBJ1-5 | . | TRBV29-1 | . | TGCAGCGTTATACAGGGTTACGGCAATCAGCCCCAGCATTTT | CSVIQGYGNQPQHF
TRBJ1-4 | . | TRBV18 | . | TGTGCCAGCTCACCACGAGGAAGTAGCGTTGAAAAACTGTTTTTT | CASSPRGSSVEKLFF
TRBJ2-3 | . | TRBV6-4 | . | TGTGCCAGCAGCCCCTTAGCAGGGGGCACAGATACGCAGTATTTT | CASSPLAGGTDTQYF
TRBJ1-6 | few | TRBV10-3 | TRBD1 | TGTGCCATCAGTTCAACAGGGGTTTGGCCCCTCCACTTT | CAISSTGVWPLHF
TRBJ1-1 | . | TRBV7-2 | . | TGTGCCAGCAGCTTCGGACCGGGCGGCACTGAAGCTTTCTTT | CASSFGPGGTEAFF
TRBJ2-3 | . | TRBV19 | TRBD2 | TGTGCCAGTAGTACGGGGGGTCAGGCCGCAGATACGCAGTATTTT | CASSTGGQAADTQYF
TRBJ2-5 | . | TRBV5-1 | . | TGCGCCAGCAGCTTCCCGACGGGGCCCAGTGAGACCCAGTACTTC | CASSFPTGPSETQYF
TRBJ1-5 | once | TRBV5-6 | . | TGTGCCAGCAGCCCCCGGGGGGCAACTCAGCCCCAGCATTTT | CASSPRGATQPQHF
TRBJ1-4 | . | TRBV7-9 | . | TGTGCCAGCAGCTCCCTAGAGGCTAATGAAAAACTGTTTTTT | CASSSLEANEKLFF
TRBJ1-4 | . | TRBV5-1 | TRBD1 | TGCGCCAGCAGCCCCCAGGGGGCCCCTTATGAAAAACTGTTTTTT | CASSPQGAPYEKLFF
TRBJ2-1 | . | TRBV27 | . | TGTGCCATCCACACGCCTTTAGAGCAGTTCTTC | CAIHTPLEQFF
TRBJ2-5 | . | TRBV4-1 | TRBD2 | TGCGCCAGCAGCCCTGTAGCGGGAGTGGAGACCCAGTACTTC | CASSPVAGVETQYF
TRBJ2-1 | once | TRBV6-1 | TRBD2 | TGTGCCAGCAGAGCTTTTAATGGCGGGAGTCATGAGCAGTTCTTC | CASRAFNGGSHEQFF
TRBJ2-6 | . | TRBV4-3 | TRBD1 | TGCGCCAGCAGCCAACAGGGGGCCAGCTCTGGGGCCAACGTCCTGACTTTC | CASSQQGASSGANVLTF